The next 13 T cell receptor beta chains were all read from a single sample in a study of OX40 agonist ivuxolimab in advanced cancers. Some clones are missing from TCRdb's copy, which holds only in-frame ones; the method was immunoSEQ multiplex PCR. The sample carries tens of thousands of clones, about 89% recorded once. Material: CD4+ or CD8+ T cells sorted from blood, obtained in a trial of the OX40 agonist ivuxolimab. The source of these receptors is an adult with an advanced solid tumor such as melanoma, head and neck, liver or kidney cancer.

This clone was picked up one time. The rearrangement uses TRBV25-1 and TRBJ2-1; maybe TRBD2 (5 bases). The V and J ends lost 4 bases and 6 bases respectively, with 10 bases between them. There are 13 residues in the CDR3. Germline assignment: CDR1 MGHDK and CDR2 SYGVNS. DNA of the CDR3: TGTGCCAGCAGTGTGGGCGGAGGCAATGAGCAGTTCTTC. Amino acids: CASSVGGGNEQFF. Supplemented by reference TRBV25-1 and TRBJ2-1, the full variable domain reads EADIYQTPRYLVIGTGKKITLECSQTMGHDKMYWYQQDPGMELHLIHYSYGVNSTEKGDLSSESTVSRIRTEHFPLTLESARPSHTSQYLCASSVGGGNEQFFGPGTRLTVL.

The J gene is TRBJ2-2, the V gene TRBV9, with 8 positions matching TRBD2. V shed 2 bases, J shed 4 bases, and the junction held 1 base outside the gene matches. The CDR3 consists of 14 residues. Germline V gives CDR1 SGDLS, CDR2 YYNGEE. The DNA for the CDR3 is TGTGCCAGCAGCGTCAGCGGGGGCACCGGGGAGCTGTTTTTT. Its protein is CASSVSGGTGELFF.

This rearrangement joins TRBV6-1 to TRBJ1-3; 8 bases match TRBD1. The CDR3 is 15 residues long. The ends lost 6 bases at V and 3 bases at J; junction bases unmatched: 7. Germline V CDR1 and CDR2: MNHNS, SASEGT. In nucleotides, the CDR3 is TGTGCCAGCAGAGAGAAGACAGGGGATGGAAACACCATATATTTT. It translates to CASREKTGDGNTIYF.

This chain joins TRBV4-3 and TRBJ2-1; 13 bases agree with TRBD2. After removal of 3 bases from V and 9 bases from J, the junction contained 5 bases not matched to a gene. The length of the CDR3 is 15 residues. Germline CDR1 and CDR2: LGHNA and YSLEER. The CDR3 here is CASSQRTSGSVEQFF. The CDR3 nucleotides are TGCGCCAGCAGCCAGAGGACTAGCGGGAGCGTTGAGCAGTTCTTC.

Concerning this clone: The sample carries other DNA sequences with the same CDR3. In DNA form, the CDR3 reads TGTGCCAGCAGTTTGACAGGGAGCAATCAGCCCCAGCATTTT. Its protein product is CASSLTGSNQPQHF. The V gene is TRBV27, the J gene TRBJ1-5; 7 bases align to TRBD1. The germline V gene encodes CDR1 MNHEY and CDR2 SMNVEV (reference sequence). Trimming took 3 bases from V and 1 from J; bases not matched to a gene: 0. CDR3 length: 14 amino acids.

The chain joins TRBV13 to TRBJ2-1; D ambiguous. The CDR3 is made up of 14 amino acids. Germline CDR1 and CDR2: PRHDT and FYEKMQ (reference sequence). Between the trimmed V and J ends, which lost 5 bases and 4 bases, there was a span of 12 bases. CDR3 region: CASSPWADYNEQFF. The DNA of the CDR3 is TGTGCCAGCAGCCCTTGGGCGGATTACAATGAGCAGTTCTTC.

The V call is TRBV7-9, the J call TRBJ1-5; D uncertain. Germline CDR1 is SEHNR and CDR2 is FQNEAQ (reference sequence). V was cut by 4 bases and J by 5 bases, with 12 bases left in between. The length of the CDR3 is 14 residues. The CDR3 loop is CASSSNDPDQPQHF. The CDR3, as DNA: TGTGCCAGCAGCTCGAATGATCCGGATCAGCCCCAGCATTTT. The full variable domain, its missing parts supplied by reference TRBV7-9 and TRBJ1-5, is DTGVSQNPRHKITKRGQNVTFRCDPISEHNRLYWYRQTLGQGPEFLTYFQNEAQLEKSRLLSDRFSAERPKGSFSTLEIQRTEQGDSAMYLCASSSNDPDQPQHFGDGTRLSIL.

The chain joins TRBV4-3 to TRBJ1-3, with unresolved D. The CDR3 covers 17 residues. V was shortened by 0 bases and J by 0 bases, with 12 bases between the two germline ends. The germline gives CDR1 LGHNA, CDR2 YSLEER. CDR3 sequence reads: CASSQDSFGGSGNTIYF. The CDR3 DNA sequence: TGCGCCAGCAGCCAAGATAGTTTCGGTGGCTCTGGAAACACCATATATTTT.

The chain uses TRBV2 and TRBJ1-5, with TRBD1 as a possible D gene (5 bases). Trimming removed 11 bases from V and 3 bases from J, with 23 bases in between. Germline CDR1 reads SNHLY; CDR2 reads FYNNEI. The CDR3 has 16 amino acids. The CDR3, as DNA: TGTGCCGTCCGGGACTCAAATTGGGATAACAATCAGCCCCAGCATTTT. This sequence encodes CAVRDSNWDNNQPQHF. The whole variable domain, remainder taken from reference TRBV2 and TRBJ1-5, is EPEVTQTPSHQVTQMGQEVILRCVPISNHLYFYWYRQILGQKVEFLVSFYNNEISEKSEIFDDQFSVERPDGSNFTLKIRSTKLEDSAMYFCAVRDSNWDNNQPQHFGDGTRLSIL.

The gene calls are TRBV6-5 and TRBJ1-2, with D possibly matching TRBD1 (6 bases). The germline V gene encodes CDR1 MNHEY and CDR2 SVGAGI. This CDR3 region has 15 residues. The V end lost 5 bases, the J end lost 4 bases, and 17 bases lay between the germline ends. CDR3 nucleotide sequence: TGTGCCAGCAGTCTCGCCGGGGGGCTTGGCTATGGCTACACCTTC. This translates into CASSLAGGLGYGYTF.

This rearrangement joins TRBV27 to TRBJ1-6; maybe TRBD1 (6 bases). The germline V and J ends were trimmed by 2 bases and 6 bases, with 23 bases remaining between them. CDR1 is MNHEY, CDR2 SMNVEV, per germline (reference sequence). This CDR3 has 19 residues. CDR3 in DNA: TGTGCCAGCAGTTTAGGGGGGGCTGCAGGGAGGGGGTTTAATTCACCCCTCCACTTT. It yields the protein CASSLGGAAGRGFNSPLHF.

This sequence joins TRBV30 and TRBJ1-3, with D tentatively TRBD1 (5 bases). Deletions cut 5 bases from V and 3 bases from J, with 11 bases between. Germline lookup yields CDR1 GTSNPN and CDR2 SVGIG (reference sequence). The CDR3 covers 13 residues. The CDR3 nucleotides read TGTGCCTGGGACGGGGGGAGTGGAAACACCATATATTTT. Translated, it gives CAWDGGSGNTIYF. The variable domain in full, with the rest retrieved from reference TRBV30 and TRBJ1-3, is SQTIHQWPATLVQPVGSPLSLECTVEGTSNPNLYWYRQAAGRGLQLLFYSVGIGQISSEVPQNLSASRPQDRQFILSSKKLLLSDSGFYLCAWDGGSGNTIYFGEGSWLTVV.

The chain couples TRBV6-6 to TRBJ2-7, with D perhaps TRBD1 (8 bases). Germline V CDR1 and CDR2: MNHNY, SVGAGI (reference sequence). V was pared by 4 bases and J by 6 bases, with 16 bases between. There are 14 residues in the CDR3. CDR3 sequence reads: CASSLAQGGSEQYV. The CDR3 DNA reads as TGTGCCAGCAGTTTGGCACAGGGGGGGTCCGAGCAGTACGTC.